The clone carrying this T cell receptor beta chain was observed a few times. Its antigen is unknown. The study's library attached unique molecular identifiers to single cDNA molecules. MiXCR was run by TCRdb on the RACE reads, yielding one entry per CDR3 protein. The table records 35,000 to 45,000 distinct CDR3 sequences, 9.6% of them present only once. These data belong to a study of human T cells and chemical hapten exposure. Across the whole study: Patients had diphenylcyclopropenone applied to the scalp weekly throughout the approximately 25-week study. The study's findings and limits: The formation of large CDR3 similarity clusters by expanded TCRs significantly exceeded that of controls.

The sample's time point: patch test 2, 6 weeks after DPC sensitization. The treatment here: therapeutic diphenylcyclopropenone sensitization with weekly scalp DPC. It was unfractionated whole blood from which total RNA was extracted. V was trimmed by 3 bases and J by 3 bases, leaving 9 bases between them. This CDR3 is 12 amino acids long. The germline CDR1 and CDR2 sequences are DFQATT and SNEGSKA (reference sequence). Sequencing used whole blood, obtained in connection with sensitization to the hapten diphenylcyclopropenone (DPC). The chain is built from TRBV20-1 and TRBJ2-7; possible D gene TRBD1, 6 bases. The origin of this receptor is a woman aged 25 to 39 with alopecia areata. Some clones in this sample may be carry-over from other donors' samples. CDR3 DNA sequence: TGCAGTGCTAGGTACAGGGTCTACGAGCAGTACTTC. It codes for CSARYRVYEQYF.